The sequence of this TCR beta chain was determined in a study of shared clonotypes between healthy human individuals (dated by TCRdb to 2018 to 2021). The study in broad terms: Two women and a few men aged 18 to 49 years were included in the cohort. To increase sequencing depth and limit assay-specific biases, different laboratories used diverse techniques to prepare libraries and sequence TCR repertoires. For each donor, CD4 naive and CD4 memory were each given three plates, CD8 naive was given two plates, and CD8 memory was given one plate. Each donor's leukapheresis produced roughly between roughly 0.85 and 10 billion PBMCs. To estimate repertoire size and how much clonotype sharing occurs between individuals, the study deeply sequenced the blood TCR repertoires of several healthy adults.

About this clone: Its antigen remains unidentified. There are no base qualities to consult, and no much larger clone falls within one base.

Trimming at the junction amounts to 4 bases on V and 6 bases on J, and the germline ends lie 13 bases apart. As encoded in the germline V gene, CDR1 is MNHNS while CDR2 is SASEGT. There are 15 amino acids in the CDR3, from cysteine to phenylalanine inclusive. Only the CDR3 region is kept as DNA, spanning 45 bases read in frame from base 1. Healthy HIV-negative adults with no recently reported acute infections or vaccinations were included as donors. Only Caucasian adults living in Nashville, Tennessee, USA were represented among the donors. CD4+ T cells were enriched by magnetic negative selection, after which naive cells were positively selected on CD45RA and the negative fraction was taken as the memory subset. After blood collection by leukapheresis, PBMCs were isolated using Ficoll-Histopaque density gradient centrifugation and then cryopreserved in the vapor phase of liquid nitrogen. Analytical flow cytometry was used to check the purity and quantity of each magnetically sorted T cell population. From each sorted fraction, genomic DNA was isolated and quantified by UV absorbance on a Nanodrop 2000c.

Results the study describes overall, beyond this receptor: Pairwise subsampling indicated that sequencing depth was expected to affect the degree of clonotype sharing among donors. Estimated clonotype richness was generally larger for naive than for memory subsets. Sampling was restricted to blood, and TCR repertoires in tissues likely differ from the TCR repertoires found in blood. Incomplete sequencing was indicated by rarefaction of sorted-subset datasets, despite the large sequencing depth. When a handful of donors were compared, the shared fraction of clonotypes was 5% to 6.5% for naive CD4, 3.5% for naive CD8, 2.3% for memory CD4, and about 0.36% for memory CD8. Compared with non-shared clonotypes, the clonotypes found in all four sorted-subset donors had higher generation probabilities. The small number of donors limited the genetic and exposure-history diversity represented.

Using the deep immunoSEQ assay, multiplex PCR amplified TCR CDR3 regions from genomic DNA. For each cell subset, the extracted genomic DNA was distributed evenly across all wells of several immunoSEQ 96-well plates, and each plate served as one replicate. For sorted subsets, each replicate PCR was loaded with approximately 200 ng genomic DNA, equivalent to approximately 27,000 T cell genomes. Purified libraries were measured with a Qubit 3.0 fluorometer, size-checked on a Bioanalyzer 2100, and measured again with the KAPA Library Quantification kit. Every immunoSEQ 96-well plate was sequenced on a dedicated single-read 150-cycle Illumina NextSeq 550 flow cell. Per the authors' processing: Because the immunoSEQ output held only junctional sequences and lacked quality scores, the filtering could not match the filtering applied to full-length reads. To assign V/J genes and CDR3, sequences were annotated using PyIR, a Python wrapper for IgBLAST v1.9, with IMGT germline references. Reads were filtered out if the reads had weak V/J assignments (E-value above 1e-6), no CDR3, stop codons, out-of-frame junctions, or ambiguous translated residues. V3J clonotypes were defined by identical inferred V gene, J gene, and CDR3 amino acid sequence. To compute the percentage overlap between repertoires, the number of shared unique clonotypes was divided by the size of the smaller repertoire. RTK rarefaction, the Chao1 estimator, and Recon v2.1 estimates of unobserved clonotypes were used to assess repertoire richness. Generation probabilities for all TCRbeta clonotypes obtained by the gDNA method from a few donors were computed using OLGA. This is the immuneACCESS table as TCRdb keeps it, with only in-frame sequences that have V and J called. A part of the clones is gone; compared with another copy, unresolved V genes explain less than half, and the rest is unexplained. V, J and clone size were drawn from that table, and D and trimming were deduced from the DNA. Counted in this sample were about 1.5 million clones; 96% of them appeared once. Roughly 1.2% of the sample goes to the ten largest clones.

This sequence uses TRBV6-1 and TRBJ1-6; the D gene identity is not certain. The source material was naive CD4+ T cells sorted from blood. The cell subset or site label here, explained by the study, means: CD45RA+ positively selected. The sequence was obtained from a man under 40 in good health. The CDR3: CASSALEGFNSPLHF. The base sequence is TGTGCCAGCAGTGCCCTGGAGGGTTTTAATTCACCCCTCCACTTT.